This T cell receptor (beta chain) is drawn from a study of blood T cell repertoires in COVID-19. Study-wide background: Both acute and convalescent COVID-19 samples were obtained from the United States, Italy and Spain. The analysed material was cDNA or gDNA that came from T cells, B-cell-depleted T cells, or PBMCs.

Per the original methods: By means of reference gene primer amplification, nucleated cell counts were estimated. Generated by immunoSEQ multiplex PCR, the TCRdb table keeps only in-frame clones and is missing some. V and J calls and clone size are given by that table; D and trimming were obtained from the DNA. The sample has some 200,000 clones, around 84% seen once. Germline lookup yields CDR1 SNHLY and CDR2 FYNNEI. The CDR3 sequence is 12 residues long. V was clipped by 7 bases and J by 6 bases, with 13 bases between them. This TCR was sampled from a man older than 75 with acute or convalescent COVID-19. What was sequenced was peripheral blood. J is TRBJ2-7 and V is TRBV2; possibly TRBD2 for D (5 bases). The CDR3 loop reads CASKTRAFEQYV. CDR3 DNA: TGTGCCAGCAAAACGAGGGCTTTCGAGCAGTACGTC.